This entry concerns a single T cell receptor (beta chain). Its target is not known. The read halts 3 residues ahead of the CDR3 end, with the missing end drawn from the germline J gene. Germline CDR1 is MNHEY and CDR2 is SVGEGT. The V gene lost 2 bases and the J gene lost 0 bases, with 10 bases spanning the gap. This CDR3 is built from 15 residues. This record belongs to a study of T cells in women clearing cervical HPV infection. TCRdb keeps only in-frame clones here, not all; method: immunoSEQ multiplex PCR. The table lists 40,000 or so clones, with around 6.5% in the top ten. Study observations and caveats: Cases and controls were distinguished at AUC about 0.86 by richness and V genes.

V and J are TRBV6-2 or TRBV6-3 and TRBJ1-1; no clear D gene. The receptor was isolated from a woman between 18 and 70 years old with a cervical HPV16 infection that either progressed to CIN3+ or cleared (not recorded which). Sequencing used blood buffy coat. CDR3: CASSYGFEMNTEAFF. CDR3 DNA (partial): TGTGCCAGCAGTTACGGCTTCGAGATGAACACTGAA.